These 27 T cell receptor beta chains were all obtained from the same sample, sequenced in a study of CD8+ T cells in alopecia areata. cDNA serving as the sequencing template came from extracted, reverse transcribed RNA. Measured with immunoSEQ multiplex PCR; TCRdb has only the in-frame clones, and not every one. Of 150,000 to 250,000 clones detected, roughly 60% appear once; the ten largest clones hold more than 5.5%. Treatment: oral pan-JAK inhibitor, 5-10 mg twice daily. The sequencing here drew on CD4+ T cells sorted from blood, taken at week 24, from a patient treated with tofacitinib. These receptors came from a human donor with alopecia areata.

This clone was counted once. The CDR3 bases are TGTGCCAGCAGATCGCGAGTAGGGGGGAAAATGTATGGCTACACCTTC. It encodes CASRSRVGGKMYGYTF. V is TRBV5-6 and J is TRBJ1-2; tentative D call: TRBD1 (6 bases). The CDR3 has 16 amino acids. V lost 5 bases to trimming and J lost 5 bases, with 22 bases between them. Germline values: CDR1 SGHDT, CDR2 YYEEEE.

This chain links TRBV2 with TRBJ2-3, with D possibly matching TRBD2 (5 bases). This CDR3 contains 14 residues. Germline values: CDR1 SNHLY, CDR2 FYNNEI. The V end lost 5 bases, the J end lost 4 bases, and 13 bases lay between the germline ends. CDR3 loop: CASSLSDVADTQYF. CDR3 in DNA: TGTGCCAGCAGTCTTAGCGATGTGGCAGATACGCAGTATTTT.

This sequence joins TRBV15 and TRBJ1-1, with D uncertain. The CDR3 is 11 amino acids. Germline-derived CDR1 and CDR2 are LNHNV and YYDKDF (reference sequence). V lost 5 bases and J lost 3, with 4 bases in between. The CDR3 spells CATSSYTEAFF. Here the CDR3 DNA reads TGTGCCACCAGCTCTTACACTGAAGCTTTCTTT.

This clone was detected a few times. V usage is TRBV14 and J usage is TRBJ2-5; D remains ambiguous. This CDR3 contains 14 residues. The germline V and J ends were trimmed by 0 bases and 3 bases, with 8 bases remaining between them. The germline V gene encodes CDR1 SGHDN and CDR2 FVKESK. The CDR3 reads CASSQDLGKETQYF. DNA for the CDR3: TGTGCCAGCAGCCAAGATTTAGGGAAAGAGACCCAGTACTTC.

The chain joins TRBV4-3 to TRBJ1-5, with D unclear. The CDR3 is 18 amino acids. V was cut by 0 bases and J by 3 bases, with 18 bases left in between. Looked up from germline, CDR1 is LGHNA and CDR2 is YSLEER. The CDR3 coding sequence is TGCGCCAGCAGCCAAGAAATGTCCGCCGGCCGGTACAATCAGCCCCAGCATTTT. Its protein product is CASSQEMSAGRYNQPQHF.

The rearrangement uses TRBV20-1 and TRBJ2-1; D gene uncertain. The length of the CDR3 is 11 residues. V was shortened by 3 bases and J by 10 bases, with 10 bases between the two germline ends. Germline CDR1 and CDR2: DFQATT and SNEGSKA (reference sequence). For the CDR3, the DNA is TGCAGTGCTAGGGCATCGATAGAGCAGTTCTTC. Protein sequence: CSARASIEQFF.

V gene TRBV30 combines with J gene TRBJ1-2; D remains unclear. Germline lookup yields CDR1 GTSNPN and CDR2 SVGIG (reference sequence). The germline V and J ends were trimmed by 3 bases and 1 base, with 3 bases remaining between them. This CDR3 region has 11 residues. This chain's CDR3 is CAWSVNYGYTF. CDR3 DNA sequence: TGTGCCTGGAGCGTTAACTATGGCTACACCTTC.

This chain uses TRBV4-1 with TRBJ2-6; D is possibly TRBD1 or TRBD2 (5 bases each). This CDR3 comprises 15 residues. Germline lookup yields CDR1 MGHRA and CDR2 YSYEKL. Trimming removed 1 base at V and 3 bases at J, with 7 bases between. The chain's CDR3 is CASSQAGSGANVLTF. The DNA of the CDR3 is TGCGCCAGCAGCCAAGCAGGGAGTGGGGCCAACGTCCTGACTTTC.

A few counts support this clone. Written as DNA, the CDR3 is TGTGCCAGCAGTGAGCGGGACAGGATTTCTGGGGCCAACGTCCTGACTTTC. Protein product: CASSERDRISGANVLTF. This sequence joins TRBV25-1 and TRBJ2-6, with TRBD1 matching 8 bases. In germline, CDR1 is MGHDK, CDR2 SYGVNS. The CDR3 runs to 17 residues. Trimming at V came to 3 bases and at J to 1 base, leaving 5 bases not matched to a gene.

The V and J genes are TRBV7-2 and TRBJ2-7; no definite D call. V was cut by 5 bases and J by 0 bases, with 11 bases left in between. CDR3 length: 14 amino acids. CDR1 and CDR2 from the germline V gene are SGHTA and FQGNSA. The CDR3 is CASSPLWSSYEQYF. In DNA, the CDR3 is TGTGCCAGCAGCCCACTCTGGAGCTCCTACGAGCAGTACTTC.

The chain uses TRBV5-4 and TRBJ2-5, with D uncertain. Trimming stripped 4 bases from V and 2 bases from J, with 15 bases between. The CDR3 is 15 residues long. Germline V gene lookup returns CDR1 SGHNT and CDR2 YYREEE (reference sequence). CDR3 protein: CASSRDATTQETQYF. CDR3 in DNA: TGTGCCAGCAGCCGAGATGCAACGACGCAAGAGACCCAGTACTTC. The full variable domain, completed using reference TRBV5-4 and TRBJ2-5, is ETGVTQSPTHLIKTRGQQVTLRCSSQSGHNTVSWYQQALGQGPQFIFQYYREEENGRGNFPPRFSGLQFPNYSSELNVNALELDDSALYLCASSRDATTQETQYFGPGTRLLVL.

In this sample, this clone turned up a few times. The genes are TRBV7-2 and TRBJ1-6; D uncertain. Trimming removed 0 bases at V and 8 bases at J, with 11 bases between. The CDR3 loop spans 15 amino acids. Germline CDR1 SGHTA, CDR2 FQGNSA. For the CDR3, the DNA is TGTGCCAGCAGCTTAGCGGGTAGAGGGCATTCACCCCTCCACTTT. This codes for CASSLAGRGHSPLHF.

V gene TRBV27 combines with J gene TRBJ1-2; possibly TRBD1 for D (6 bases). Trimming cost V 10 bases and J 5 bases, with 17 bases left between them. The CDR3 has 13 residues. Germline V lookup: CDR1 MNHEY, CDR2 SMNVEV (reference sequence). The CDR3 DNA sequence: TGTGCCACCCAACAGGGTATAGGATATGGCTACACCTTC. Protein: CATQQGIGYGYTF.

This clone was seen a handful of times. The chain is built from TRBV18 and TRBJ2-1; tentative D call: TRBD1 (5 bases). The V and J ends lost 3 bases and 5 bases respectively, with 8 bases between them. This CDR3 region has 13 residues. CDR1 is KGHSH, CDR2 LQKENI, per germline. CDR3 sequence reads: CASSPPTDNEQFF. As DNA, the CDR3 is TGTGCCAGCTCACCGCCGACAGACAATGAGCAGTTCTTC. The whole variable domain, filled in from reference TRBV18 and TRBJ2-1, reads NAGVMQNPRHLVRRRGQEARLRCSPMKGHSHVYWYRQLPEEGLKFMVYLQKENIIDESGMPKERFSAEFPKEGPSILRIQQVVRGDSAAYFCASSPPTDNEQFFGPGTRLTVL.

This clone was detected only once. This chain uses TRBV30 with TRBJ2-7, with D possibly called TRBD1 or TRBD2 (5 bases each). Trimming took off 3 bases at V and 7 bases at J, with 25 bases between the two ends. This CDR3 region has 16 residues. CDR1 and CDR2 (germline): GTSNPN, SVGIG (reference sequence). The CDR3 here is CAWRAGDVSLLREQYF. For the CDR3, the DNA is TGTGCCTGGAGGGCTGGGGACGTGTCATTACTAAGGGAGCAGTACTTC.

This chain links TRBV7-3 with TRBJ2-3, with 7 bases fitting TRBD2. CDR1 and CDR2 from the germline V gene are SGHTA and FQGTGA. CDR3 length: 16 amino acids. Losses at the gene ends were 4 bases for V and 0 bases for J; bases not matched to a gene: 7. CDR3 nucleotides: TGTGCCAGCAGCTCGGAACCGGGACTAAGCACAGATACGCAGTATTTT. Translated, it gives CASSSEPGLSTDTQYF.

The V gene is TRBV5-1, the J gene TRBJ2-6, with D hard to call. The CDR3 consists of 13 residues. Between the trimmed V and J ends, which lost 5 bases and 4 bases, there was a span of 7 bases. Germline V gene sequence: CDR1 SGHRS, CDR2 YFSETQ. The CDR3 DNA reads as TGCGCCAGCAGAGTAACCGGGGCCAACGTCCTGACTTTC. Residues: CASRVTGANVLTF. The full variable domain, with the rest looked up from reference TRBV5-1 and TRBJ2-6, is KAGVTQTPRYLIKTRGQQVTLSCSPISGHRSVSWYQQTPGQGLQFLFEYFSETQRNKGNFPGRFSGRQFSNSRSEMNVSTLELGDSALYLCASRVTGANVLTFGAGSRLTVL.

The rearrangement joins TRBV25-1 to TRBJ1-5, with a weak D call TRBD1 (5 bases). Trimming left V 4 bases short and J 3 bases short, with 13 bases between. CDR1 is MGHDK, CDR2 SYGVNS, per germline. The CDR3 sequence is 15 residues long. The CDR3 reads CASSAAGAYNQPQHF. The CDR3 nucleotides are TGTGCCAGCAGTGCAGCCGGGGCCTACAATCAGCCCCAGCATTTT.

The chain links TRBV4-2 to TRBJ2-5; D is undetermined. Germline V gene data show CDR1 as LGHNA and CDR2 as YNFKEQ. The CDR3 spans 13 residues. V was pared by 1 base and J by 5 bases, with 8 bases between. This CDR3 is CASSQGGPETQYF. The CDR3 bases are TGTGCCAGCAGCCAAGGTGGCCCGGAGACCCAGTACTTC.

The chain carries TRBV5-5 and TRBJ1-1; D is ambiguous. Germline V gene data show CDR1 as SGHKS and CDR2 as YYEKEE (reference sequence). The CDR3 is 11 amino acids. Trimming pared 2 bases from V and 8 bases from J, leaving 7 bases between. In DNA, the CDR3 is TGTGCCAGCAGCTTCACAGAAGAAGCTTTCTTT. Residues: CASSFTEEAFF.

The V call is TRBV29-1, the J call TRBJ2-4; the D gene could be TRBD1 or TRBD2 (5 bases each). Germline V gene sequence: CDR1 SQVTM, CDR2 ANQGSEA. The CDR3 totals 13 residues. V lost 6 bases and J lost 5, with 14 bases in between. CDR3 amino acids: CSVGDGQQNIQYF. CDR3 sequence (DNA): TGCAGCGTGGGGGACGGTCAACAAAACATTCAGTACTTC.

V is TRBV7-2 and J is TRBJ2-3; 9 bases agree with TRBD2. The CDR3 covers 15 residues. Germline V lookup: CDR1 SGHTA, CDR2 FQGNSA. Trimming at V came to 6 bases and at J to 2 bases, leaving 6 bases not matched to a gene. Here the CDR3 reads CASRARGGATDTQYF. In DNA, the CDR3 is TGTGCCAGCAGGGCCCGCGGGGGGGCCACAGATACGCAGTATTTT.

The rearrangement uses TRBV5-1 and TRBJ2-3; 7 nucleotides match TRBD1. Trimming at V came to 4 bases and at J to 1 base, leaving 3 bases not matched to a gene. CDR1 is SGHRS, CDR2 YFSETQ, per germline. This CDR3 is built from 14 residues. CDR3 bases: TGCGCCAGCAGCATCGGACAGGGCACAGATACGCAGTATTTT. This codes for CASSIGQGTDTQYF.

This chain uses TRBV30 with TRBJ2-2; tentatively, D is TRBD1 or TRBD2 (5 bases each). Trimming pared 2 bases from V and 6 bases from J, leaving 22 bases between. Germline V CDR1 and CDR2: GTSNPN, SVGIG (reference sequence). The CDR3 is made up of 17 amino acids. The CDR3 reads CAWSPYLAGTIPGELFF. The CDR3 DNA reads as TGTGCCTGGAGTCCATACCTCGCCGGGACCATTCCCGGGGAGCTGTTTTTT.

The chain combines TRBV7-9 with TRBJ2-7; D is possibly TRBD2 (5 bases). Trimming removed 5 bases from V and 5 bases from J, with 10 bases in between. The germline V gene encodes CDR1 SEHNR and CDR2 FQNEAQ (reference sequence). This CDR3 is built from 12 residues. The CDR3 DNA reads TGTGCCAGCAGCCTTAAGAGGGACGAGCAGTACTTC. It encodes CASSLKRDEQYF.

This clone was picked up a small number of times. The V call is TRBV5-1, the J call TRBJ2-1, with 9 positions matching TRBD2. V lost 4 bases to trimming and J lost 9 bases; unmatched junction nucleotides: 14. The CDR3 spans 16 residues. Germline V lookup: CDR1 SGHRS, CDR2 YFSETQ. The chain's CDR3 is CASSLSLRGSGGEQFF. In DNA form, the CDR3 reads TGCGCCAGCAGCCTCTCTTTAAGGGGTAGCGGGGGTGAGCAGTTCTTC.

There are a few counts of this clone. V usage is TRBV19 and J usage is TRBJ2-1, with 11 nucleotides matching TRBD2. The CDR3 covers 14 residues. Germline assignment: CDR1 LNHDA and CDR2 SQIVND (reference sequence). The trim removed 6 bases at V and 7 bases at J, leaving 5 bases unmatched. The CDR3 nucleotides are TGTGCCAGTAGGCTAGCGGGAGGTAAGAATGAGCAGTTCTTC. It encodes CASRLAGGKNEQFF.